The 25 T cell receptor beta chains below come from one sample, sequenced in a study of control samples from healthy donors and cancer patients. This table comes from immunoSEQ multiplex PCR, and its TCRdb copy is limited to in-frame clones, with some not included. The data show about 130,000 clones, 85% to 95% seen once. Input material: PBMCs. These receptors were taken from an older man with head and neck cancer.

This clone came up a few times. Here the CDR3 reads CASSRRVDLFYGYTF. The CDR3 coding sequence is TGTGCCAGCAGCCGCCGGGTGGACCTCTTCTATGGCTACACCTTC. V usage is TRBV5-6 and J usage is TRBJ1-2; D call uncertain. The CDR3 spans 15 residues. V was clipped by 4 bases and J by 4 bases, with 17 bases between them. Germline CDR1 is SGHDT and CDR2 is YYEEEE.

The chain links TRBV2 to TRBJ1-2, with D perhaps matching TRBD1 (6 bases). Germline V gene sequence: CDR1 SNHLY, CDR2 FYNNEI. V lost 6 bases, J lost 2 bases, and 10 bases lay in between. CDR3 length: 13 amino acids. The DNA for the CDR3 is TGTGCCAGCAGCCCGGGACAAAACTATGGCTACACCTTC. It yields the protein CASSPGQNYGYTF.

The chain combines TRBV6-1 with TRBJ2-5, with 12 bases aligning to TRBD2. From germline, CDR1 is MNHNS and CDR2 SASEGT. The CDR3 is made up of 16 amino acids. Germline trimming cut 3 bases from V and 2 bases from J; bases unmatched to any gene: 4. CDR3 bases: TGTGCCAGCAGTGATCCCGGGACTAGCGGGCAAGAGACCCAGTACTTC. Residues: CASSDPGTSGQETQYF.

The chain has TRBV23-1 and TRBJ1-5; no clear D. TRBV23-1 is recorded as an ORF, its role being uncertain. CDR3 size: 12 residues. The V end was cut by 1 base, the J end by 5 bases, with 3 bases between. The CDR3 bases are TGCGCCAGCAGTCAATTTTATCAGCCCCAGCATTTT. This sequence encodes CASSQFYQPQHF.

The CDR3 protein is CAIRSGGGATEAFF. The DNA for the CDR3 is TGTGCCATCAGAAGTGGAGGGGGGGCCACTGAAGCTTTCTTT. The gene calls are TRBV10-3 and TRBJ1-1, with D perhaps TRBD1 (6 bases). The V and J ends lost 6 bases and 4 bases respectively, with 15 bases between them. This CDR3 contains 14 residues. Germline CDR1 and CDR2: ENHRY and SYGVKD.

The genes are TRBV30 and TRBJ2-2, with D possibly being TRBD1 (5 bases). Germline lookup yields CDR1 GTSNPN and CDR2 SVGIG (reference sequence). The CDR3 runs to 14 residues. V dropped 3 bases and J dropped 5 bases, with 13 bases sitting between them. The DNA for the CDR3 is TGTGCCTGGAGCCCGCAGGGCGAGACCGGGGAGCTGTTTTTT. This encodes CAWSPQGETGELFF. Together with reference TRBV30 and TRBJ2-2, the CDR3 gives the full variable domain: SQTIHQWPATLVQPVGSPLSLECTVEGTSNPNLYWYRQAAGRGLQLLFYSVGIGQISSEVPQNLSASRPQDRQFILSSKKLLLSDSGFYLCAWSPQGETGELFFGEGSRLTVL.

V gene TRBV5-1 combines with J gene TRBJ2-5; the D call may be TRBD1 or TRBD2 (5 bases each). Trimming removed 8 bases from V and 5 bases from J, with 16 bases in between. This CDR3 is 13 amino acids long. CDR1 and CDR2 from the germline V gene are SGHRS and YFSETQ. CDR3 bases: TGCGCCAGAACAACCCAGGGCGGGGAGACCCAGTACTTC. Translating it yields CARTTQGGETQYF.

The chain combines TRBV2 with TRBJ1-2; D gene uncertain. The ends were cut back, 1 base at V and 4 bases at J, with 7 bases in the middle. This CDR3 is 13 amino acids long. Looked up from germline, CDR1 is SNHLY and CDR2 is FYNNEI. DNA of the CDR3: TGTGCCAGCAGTGAAGGGCAGACCTATGGCTACACCTTC. Amino acid sequence: CASSEGQTYGYTF.

V is TRBV27 and J is TRBJ1-6, with D maybe TRBD1 (5 bases). CDR3 length: 18 amino acids. Germline CDR1 MNHEY, CDR2 SMNVEV (reference sequence). V was shortened by 4 bases and J by 0 bases, with 16 bases between the two germline ends. The CDR3, as DNA: TGTGCCAGCAGTTCCCAGACAGTGAGGAGCTCCTATAATTCACCCCTCCACTTT. Translation: CASSSQTVRSSYNSPLHF.

The genes are TRBV7-2 and TRBJ2-7, with 11 bases fitting TRBD2. Germline CDR1 and CDR2: SGHTA and FQGNSA. The CDR3 loop spans 15 amino acids. The V gene end was trimmed by 5 bases and the J gene end by 5 bases; junction bases not matched to a gene: 8. The CDR3 reads CASSEGLAEHHEQYF. The DNA of the CDR3 is TGTGCCAGCAGCGAGGGACTAGCGGAGCACCACGAGCAGTACTTC.

The rearrangement joins TRBV18 to TRBJ1-2; TRBD1 is a possible D gene (6 bases). Per the germline V gene, CDR1 is KGHSH and CDR2 is LQKENI. Trimming took 3 bases from V and 2 from J, leaving 13 bases between them. CDR3 length equals 15 residues. The CDR3 here is CASSPLEGGNYGYTF. CDR3 bases: TGTGCCAGCTCACCCCTGGAGGGGGGAAACTATGGCTACACCTTC.

There are a few counts of this clone. This chain joins TRBV6-5 and TRBJ1-6; no clear D gene. The CDR3 sequence is 13 residues long. The germline V and J ends were trimmed by 3 bases and 8 bases, with 8 bases remaining between them. From germline, CDR1 is MNHEY and CDR2 SVGAGI. The CDR3 DNA is TGTGCCAGCAGTTATGGGGTAGATTCACCCCTCCACTTT. This sequence encodes CASSYGVDSPLHF.

The rearrangement joins TRBV10-2 to TRBJ2-5; no definite D call. There are 14 residues in the CDR3. Per germline, CDR1 WSHSY and CDR2 SAAADI. V was clipped by 2 bases and J by 0 bases, with 7 bases between them. The CDR3 here is CASSEGRNQETQYF. CDR3 nucleotide sequence: TGCGCCAGCAGTGAGGGCAGAAACCAAGAGACCCAGTACTTC.

This chain uses TRBV27 with TRBJ2-7; D is unresolved. Germline CDR1 and CDR2: MNHEY and SMNVEV (reference sequence). With 2 bases removed from V and 2 bases from J, the gap between germline ends came to 7 bases. The CDR3 runs 13 residues. CDR3 amino acids: CASSLLGPYEQYF. In DNA form, the CDR3 reads TGTGCCAGCAGTTTACTGGGTCCCTACGAGCAGTACTTC.

As DNA, the CDR3 is TGTGCCAGCAGCTTAGTAAAACTCAGCGGGGCGTATCAAGAGACCCAGTACTTC. Translated: CASSLVKLSGAYQETQYF. The rearrangement uses TRBV7-2 and TRBJ2-5, with TRBD2 matching over 7 bases. This CDR3 contains 18 residues. V was clipped by 1 base and J by 2 bases; unmatched bases: 13. Looked up from germline, CDR1 is SGHTA and CDR2 is FQGNSA.

The V call is TRBV14, the J call TRBJ2-2; TRBD1 aligns across 7 bases. J gave up 0 bases and V 3 bases, and 7 bases lay outside the gene matches. This CDR3 region has 17 residues. In germline, CDR1 is SGHDN, CDR2 FVKESK. This CDR3 is CASSQYNRGTNTGELFF. The CDR3, as DNA: TGTGCCAGCAGCCAGTATAACAGGGGAACGAACACCGGGGAGCTGTTTTTT.

This chain connects TRBV5-1 to TRBJ1-5; D is ambiguous. The CDR3 extends over 16 amino acids. Between the trimmed V and J ends, which lost 0 bases and 7 bases, there was a span of 17 bases. The germline gives CDR1 SGHRS, CDR2 YFSETQ. CDR3 bases: TGCGCCAGCAGCTTGGCCCTCAGGTCTTCCGGGCAGCCCCAGCATTTT. Amino acid sequence: CASSLALRSSGQPQHF.

J is TRBJ2-3 and V is TRBV6-5; D is unclear. V lost 6 bases and J lost 2, with 3 bases in between. The CDR3 length is 11 residues. The V gene's germline CDR1 is MNHEY and CDR2 SVGAGI. The CDR3 sequence is CASSHTDTQYF. The DNA for the CDR3 is TGTGCCAGCAGCCACACAGATACGCAGTATTTT.

The genes are TRBV3-1 (or the pseudogene TRBV3-2) and TRBJ1-4; D is perhaps TRBD1 (5 bases). Germline V CDR1 and CDR2: LGHDT, YNNKEL (reference sequence). The CDR3 has 14 amino acids. V lost 4 bases and J 14 bases, leaving 20 bases between the germline ends. CDR3 nucleotide sequence: TGTGCCAGCAGCCCAGGTCAGGGCGGTTCAAGGCTGTTTTTT. Residues: CASSPGQGGSRLFF.

This clone was detected only once. The chain links TRBV4-1 to TRBJ2-3; D possibly corresponds to TRBD1 (5 bases). V shed 5 bases and J shed 4 bases, with 13 bases lying between them. Per the germline V gene, CDR1 is MGHRA and CDR2 is YSYEKL. The CDR3 has 14 residues. The CDR3 DNA sequence: TGCGCCAGCAGCATGAGCAGGGCGGCAGATACGCAGTATTTT. Translating it yields CASSMSRAADTQYF.

The chain couples TRBV6-6 to TRBJ1-2; 7 bases align to TRBD1. This CDR3 region has 15 residues. Trimming took 6 bases from V and 4 from J; bases not matched to a gene: 11. Germline lookup yields CDR1 MNHNY and CDR2 SVGAGI (reference sequence). CDR3 sequence reads: CASSHRQGGSYGYTF. The CDR3 coding sequence is TGTGCCAGCAGCCACCGACAGGGAGGGAGCTATGGCTACACCTTC.

This clone occurred once. The chain uses TRBV6-5 and TRBJ2-5, with unresolved D. Germline loops: CDR1 MNHEY, CDR2 SVGAGI. This CDR3 contains 15 residues. V lost 0 bases and J 5 bases, leaving 13 bases between the germline ends. The CDR3, as DNA: TGTGCCAGCAGTTACTCGGTCGGGCCTTGGGAGACCCAGTACTTC. Residues: CASSYSVGPWETQYF.

This clone was found once. The chain uses TRBV27 and TRBJ2-2; D possibly uses TRBD1 or TRBD2 (6 bases each). The CDR3 spans 14 residues. The V and J ends lost 7 bases and 5 bases respectively, with 14 bases between them. Germline V gene data show CDR1 as MNHEY and CDR2 as SMNVEV (reference sequence). The CDR3 loop is CASTPKGGTGELFF. CDR3 in DNA: TGTGCCAGCACACCCAAGGGGGGTACCGGGGAGCTGTTTTTT.

The J gene is TRBJ2-5, the V gene TRBV7-9; D not resolved. Trimming removed 1 base at V and 4 bases at J, with 10 bases between. Germline CDR1 reads SEHNR; CDR2 reads FQNEAQ (reference sequence). This CDR3 region has 14 residues. CDR3 amino acids: CASSLDQVAETQYF. The CDR3, as DNA: TGTGCCAGCAGCTTAGACCAGGTAGCAGAGACCCAGTACTTC.

The chain couples TRBV5-1 to TRBJ2-3, with TRBD2 as a possible D gene (5 bases). Trimming shortened V by 3 bases and J by 5 bases, and 10 bases separated the two germline ends. In germline, CDR1 is SGHRS, CDR2 YFSETQ. CDR3 length equals 13 residues. For the CDR3, the DNA is TGCGCCAGCAGCTCAACTAGTGGAGATACGCAGTATTTT. Translation gives CASSSTSGDTQYF.